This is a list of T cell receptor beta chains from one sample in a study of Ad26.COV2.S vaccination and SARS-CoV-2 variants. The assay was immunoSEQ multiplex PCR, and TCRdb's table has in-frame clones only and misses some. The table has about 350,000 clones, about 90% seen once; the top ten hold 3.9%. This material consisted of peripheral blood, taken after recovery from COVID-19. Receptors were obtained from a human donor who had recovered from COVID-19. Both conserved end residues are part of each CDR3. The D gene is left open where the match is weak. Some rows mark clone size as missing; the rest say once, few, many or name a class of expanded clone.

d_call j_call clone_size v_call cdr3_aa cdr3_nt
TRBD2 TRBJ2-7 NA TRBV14 CASSQDKGLAVSEQYF TGTGCCAGCAGCCAAGATAAGGGGCTAGCGGTTTCCGAGCAGTACTTC
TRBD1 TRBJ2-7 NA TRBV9 CASSVEGTENYEQYF TGTGCCAGCAGCGTCGAAGGGACAGAGAACTACGAGCAGTACTTC
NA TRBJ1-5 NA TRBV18 CASSPDRPNSNQPQHF TGTGCCAGCTCACCCGACAGGCCTAATAGCAATCAGCCCCAGCATTTT
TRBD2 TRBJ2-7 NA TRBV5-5 CASRAGGAKGEQYF TGCGCCAGCAGGGCGGGGGGGGCAAAAGGGGAGCAGTACTTC
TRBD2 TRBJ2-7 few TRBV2 CASSVSGVSYEQYF TGTGCCAGCAGCGTCAGCGGGGTTTCCTACGAGCAGTACTTC
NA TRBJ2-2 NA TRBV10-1 CASSFYTGELFF TGCGCCAGCAGTTTTTACACCGGGGAGCTGTTTTTT
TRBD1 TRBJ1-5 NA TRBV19 CASSILRGTGQPQHF TGTGCCAGTAGTATATTGAGGGGGACAGGACAGCCCCAGCATTTT
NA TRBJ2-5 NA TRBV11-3 CASSPSNWPQETQYF TGTGCCAGCAGCCCTTCCAACTGGCCCCAAGAGACCCAGTACTTC
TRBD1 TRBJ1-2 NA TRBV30 CAWTRQGMWANYGYTF TGTGCCTGGACCCGACAGGGTATGTGGGCTAACTATGGCTACACCTTC
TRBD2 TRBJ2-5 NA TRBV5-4 CASSLKLAGGGETQYF TGTGCCAGCAGCTTGAAGTTAGCGGGGGGCGGGGAGACCCAGTACTTC
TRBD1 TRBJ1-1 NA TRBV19 CASSIGQVGPEAFF TGTGCCAGTAGTATCGGACAGGTAGGGCCTGAAGCTTTCTTT
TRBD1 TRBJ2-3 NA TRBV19 CASSTGGTQYF TGTGCCAGTAGTACAGGGGGTACGCAGTATTTT
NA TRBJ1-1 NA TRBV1 CTSSQDTGKGRTEAFF TGCACCAGCAGCCAAGATACAGGGAAGGGAAGAACTGAAGCTTTCTTT
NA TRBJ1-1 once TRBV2 CASTLSGHTEAFF TGTGCCAGCACTTTATCCGGGCACACTGAAGCTTTCTTT
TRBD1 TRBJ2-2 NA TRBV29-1 CSVDRGQGNTGELFF TGCAGCGTTGATCGGGGACAGGGGAACACCGGGGAGCTGTTTTTT
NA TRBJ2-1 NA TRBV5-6 CASSLAPDSNNEQFF TGTGCCAGCAGCTTGGCCCCGGACTCTAACAATGAGCAGTTCTTC
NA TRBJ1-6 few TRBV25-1 CASSEYQGWDSPLHF TGTGCCAGCAGTGAATATCAGGGTTGGGATTCACCCCTCCACTTT
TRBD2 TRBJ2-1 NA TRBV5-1 CASSLTGLNNEQFF TGCGCCAGCAGCTTAACGGGACTAAACAATGAGCAGTTCTTC
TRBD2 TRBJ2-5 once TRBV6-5 CASSPGLAQMTQYF TGTGCCAGCAGTCCCGGACTAGCCCAAATGACCCAGTACTTC
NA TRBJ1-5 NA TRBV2 CASSAQTAGNQPQHF TGTGCCAGCAGCGCCCAGACGGCCGGCAATCAGCCCCAGCATTTT
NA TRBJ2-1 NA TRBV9 CASSVGGGDNEQFF TGTGCCAGCAGCGTAGGGGGTGGCGACAATGAGCAGTTCTTC
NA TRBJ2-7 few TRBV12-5 CASGFGGYEQYF TGTGCTAGTGGTTTCGGCGGGTACGAGCAGTACTTC
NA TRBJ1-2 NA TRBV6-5 CASSYSTGFGYTF TGTGCCAGCAGTTACTCGACCGGGTTTGGCTACACCTTC
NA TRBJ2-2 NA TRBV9 CASSVIHGSNTGELFF TGTGCCAGCAGCGTAATACACGGTTCGAACACCGGGGAGCTGTTTTTT
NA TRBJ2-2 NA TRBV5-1 CASRYAGTGELFF TGCGCCAGCAGGTATGCTGGGACCGGGGAGCTGTTTTTT
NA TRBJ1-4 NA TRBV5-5 CASSSREGISTNEKLFF TGTGCCAGCAGCTCAAGGGAGGGGATCTCAACTAATGAAAAACTGTTTTTT
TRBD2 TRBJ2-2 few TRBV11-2 CASLGGVRELFF TGTGCCAGCCTCGGGGGGGTCAGGGAGCTGTTTTTT
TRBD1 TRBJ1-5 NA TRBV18 CASSPGTGQGPGGNQPQHF TGTGCCAGCTCACCTGGGACGGGACAGGGGCCAGGTGGCAATCAGCCCCAGCATTTT
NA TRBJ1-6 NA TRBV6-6 CASQSSNQVSPLHF TGTGCCAGCCAGTCCTCAAACCAGGTATCACCCCTCCACTTT
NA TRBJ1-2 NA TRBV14 CASSQGGAGSYGYTF TGTGCCAGCAGCCAAGGAGGGGCAGGGAGCTATGGCTACACCTTC
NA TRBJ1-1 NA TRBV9 CASSPQQGFLNTEAFF TGTGCCAGCAGCCCCCAGCAGGGGTTTTTGAACACTGAAGCTTTCTTT
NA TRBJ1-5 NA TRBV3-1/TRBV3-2 CASSHSAMNQPQHF TGTGCCAGCAGCCATTCAGCCATGAATCAGCCCCAGCATTTT
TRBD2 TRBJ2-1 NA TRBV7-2 CASSSERGRRGNEQFF TGTGCCAGCAGCTCCGAGCGGGGGCGACGGGGGAATGAGCAGTTCTTC
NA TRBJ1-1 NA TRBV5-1 CASSLFTVLRRDNTEAFF TGCGCCAGCAGCTTGTTTACGGTCCTCCGCCGAGACAACACTGAAGCTTTCTTT
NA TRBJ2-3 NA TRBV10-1 CASSDPGPRKGDTQYF TGCGCCAGCAGTGACCCGGGACCTCGGAAGGGAGATACGCAGTATTTT
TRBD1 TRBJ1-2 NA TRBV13 CASSPQGVDAYGYTF TGTGCCAGCAGCCCCCAGGGGGTTGATGCCTATGGCTACACCTTC
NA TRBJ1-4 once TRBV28 CASSSPGTTNEKLFF TGTGCCAGCAGTTCCCCAGGGACGACTAATGAAAAACTGTTTTTT